The clone carrying this T cell receptor (beta chain) was seen ten or more times. The antigen is undetermined. These data are taken from a study of T cells in Graves' hyperthyroidism and ophthalmopathy. RNA transcripts provided the source from which TCR beta CDR3 regions were amplified. A first-round RT-PCR of the TCR CDR3 used the HTBI primer set. A single record per CDR3 protein comes from TCRdb applying MiXCR to the multiplex PCR reads. The data hold around 300,000 distinct CDR3 sequences, with 10% to 15% observed a single time. This CDR3 is built from 11 residues. The germline V gene encodes CDR1 SNHLY and CDR2 FYNNEI. V dropped 7 bases and J dropped 6 bases, with 10 bases sitting between them. The study left out patients who had uncontrolled infection, other autoimmune disease, pregnancy or lactation. Used for diagnoses were clinical symptoms, serum thyroxine and TRAb, thyroid ultrasound and orbital computed tomography. Blood dates from first hyperthyroidism diagnosis, before any ophthalmopathy symptoms.

Study observations and caveats: Ophthalmopathy prediction by the model preceded onset by a median approximately six months.

This TCR was sampled from a woman in her twenties or thirties with Graves' hyperthyroidism that later progressed to Graves' ophthalmopathy. The chain combines TRBV2 with TRBJ2-7; D gene uncertain. The sequenced sample was blood. This chain's CDR3 is CASTQLSEQYF. The CDR3 region has the DNA TGTGCCAGCACCCAGCTATCCGAGCAGTACTTC.